This T cell receptor (beta chain) was sequenced for a study of beta chain features in type 1 diabetes. Study in general: Age and gender were similar between patients and healthy donors, as were cell yields. Notes on the study in general: Insertion counts at VDJ junctions were lower in type 1 diabetes patients, who also showed more deletions there. Type 1 diabetes patients had TCRB CDR3s that were shorter (moderately but significantly so) in all four CD4+ subsets.

This clone was seen at least ten times. Antigen specificity is unknown. Of the isolated RNA, all was reverse transcribed, and so the sequenced material was expressed TCRB transcripts. Profiled with immunoSEQ multiplex PCR; TCRdb holds only in-frame clones, not every one. The sample consists of 310,000 or so clones, 9.3% of them appearing once. Germline CDR1 SGHRS, CDR2 YFSETQ. The CDR3 runs 16 residues. V was pared by 5 bases and J by 1 base, with 6 bases of the junction left unmatched. This chain joins TRBV5-1 and TRBJ1-6; TRBD1 agrees at 7 bases. The receptor comes from a young man with type 1 diabetes. The sequencing sample was made of central memory CD4+ T cells from blood. The CDR3 spells CASSTQGISYNSPLHF. The CDR3 DNA reads as TGCGCCAGCAGTACACAGGGGATTTCCTATAATTCACCCCTCCACTTT.